This paragraph reports one T cell receptor beta chain. Thyroid surgery was preceded by no treatment in any patient. The sample comes from a study of metastatic and nonmetastatic thyroid tumors. For the study at large: Patients with malignant and benign thyroid disease provided blood and tumor or nodule tissue, whose repertoires were compared.

The CDR3 totals 14 residues. The germline gives CDR1 KGHSH, CDR2 LQKENI. Trimming stripped 0 bases from V and 4 bases from J, with 9 bases between. TCRdb reassembled clones from the PCR reads with MiXCR. This table has about 39,000 clones, approximately 20% appearing once. The receptor's source is a female donor with papillary thyroid cancer or a benign thyroid nodule (not recorded which). Some clones in this sample may be carry-over from other donors' samples. The specimen was blood. The V and J genes are TRBV18 and TRBJ1-2; TRBD1 is a possible D gene (6 bases). The CDR3 loop is CASSPPPGAYGYTF. CDR3 DNA: TGTGCCAGCTCACCACCGCCAGGGGCCTATGGCTACACCTTC.